Included here is one T cell receptor beta chain sequence, with context. Its antigen is unidentified. Assay used: immunoSEQ multiplex PCR; TCRdb lists only in-frame clones, some missing. The sample includes about 78,000 clones, 80% to 90% of them seen just once. The sample originates from a study of identifying expanded T cells in peripheral blood. The CDR3 length is 13 residues. The V end lost 6 bases, the J end lost 4 bases, and 12 bases lay between the germline ends. Germline CDR1 reads ENHRY; CDR2 reads SYGVKD. General study findings and limits: Variance in clone template counts between roughly 2-week samples significantly increased with total template count across all healthy donors. Over about two and four weeks, about 15 and 18 clones changed, versus 1.2 between replicates.

The sequenced sample was blood. The chain uses TRBV10-3 and TRBJ1-1, with D possibly TRBD1 on 5 matching bases. This receptor was obtained from a person aged 18 to 75 in good health. The CDR3 protein is CAIRQGGSTEAFF. The CDR3 coding sequence is TGTGCCATCAGGCAGGGCGGTAGCACTGAAGCTTTCTTT.